The clone carrying this T cell receptor (beta chain) was recorded many times. The CDR3 runs to 15 residues. V lost 2 bases to trimming and J lost 2 bases, with 11 bases between them. Looked up from germline, CDR1 is SGHVS and CDR2 is FQNEAQ. The sample comes from a study of T-cell memory formation after mild COVID-19. TCRdb reanalysed the 5' RACE reads using MiXCR and keeps one entry per CDR3 protein. The data hold fewer than 400,000 distinct CDR3 sequences, with 10% to 15% observed a single time. The sequencing input was PBMCs or a T cell subset sorted from them (not recorded which). The gene calls are TRBV7-8 and TRBJ2-3; no clear D gene. This clonotype was obtained from a man younger than 30 who had mild COVID-19 (a few samples of this study predate the infection). Cell type and time point are not known. The CDR3 spells CASSLKRVLTDTQYF. Here the CDR3 DNA reads TGTGCCAGCAGCTTAAAACGGGTTCTCACAGATACGCAGTATTTT.